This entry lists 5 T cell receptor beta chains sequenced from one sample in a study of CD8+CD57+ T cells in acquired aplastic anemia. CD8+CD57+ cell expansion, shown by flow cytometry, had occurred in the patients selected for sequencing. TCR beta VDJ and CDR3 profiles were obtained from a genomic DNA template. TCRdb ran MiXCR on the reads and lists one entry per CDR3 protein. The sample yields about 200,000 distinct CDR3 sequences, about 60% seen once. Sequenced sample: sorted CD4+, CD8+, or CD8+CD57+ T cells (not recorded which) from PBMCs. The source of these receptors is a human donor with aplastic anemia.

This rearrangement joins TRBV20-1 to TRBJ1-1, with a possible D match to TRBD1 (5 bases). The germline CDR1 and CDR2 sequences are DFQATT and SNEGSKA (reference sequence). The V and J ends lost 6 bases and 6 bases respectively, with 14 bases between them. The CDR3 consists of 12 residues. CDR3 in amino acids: CSANGGFAEAFF. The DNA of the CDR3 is TGCAGTGCGAATGGGGGGTTCGCTGAAGCTTTCTTT.

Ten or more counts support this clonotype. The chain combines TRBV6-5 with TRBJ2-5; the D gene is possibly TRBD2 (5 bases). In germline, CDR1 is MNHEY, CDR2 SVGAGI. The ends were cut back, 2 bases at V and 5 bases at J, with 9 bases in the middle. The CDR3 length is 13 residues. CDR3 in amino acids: CASSYGGWETQYF. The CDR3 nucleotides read TGTGCCAGCAGTTACGGAGGTTGGGAGACCCAGTACTTC.

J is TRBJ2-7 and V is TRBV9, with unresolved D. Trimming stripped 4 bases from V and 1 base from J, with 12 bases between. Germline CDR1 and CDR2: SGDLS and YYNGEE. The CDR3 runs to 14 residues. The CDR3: CASSPLGSSYEQYF. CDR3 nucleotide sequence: TGTGCCAGCAGCCCCCTTGGGTCTTCCTACGAGCAGTACTTC.

CDR3 DNA sequence: TGTGCCAGCAGTGGGACAGGTAAAGCTAACTATGGCTACACCTTC. Its translation: CASSGTGKANYGYTF. The gene calls are TRBV2 and TRBJ1-2; 7 nucleotides line up with TRBD1. CDR3 length: 15 amino acids. Germline V gene sequence: CDR1 SNHLY, CDR2 FYNNEI. J gave up 0 bases and V 4 bases, and 5 bases lay outside the gene matches.

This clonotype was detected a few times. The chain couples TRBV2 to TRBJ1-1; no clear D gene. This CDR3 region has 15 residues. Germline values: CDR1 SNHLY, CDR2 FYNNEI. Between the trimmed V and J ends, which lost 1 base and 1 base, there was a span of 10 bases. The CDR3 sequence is CASSEGAYENTEAFF. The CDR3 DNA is TGTGCCAGCAGTGAAGGGGCATATGAGAACACTGAAGCTTTCTTT. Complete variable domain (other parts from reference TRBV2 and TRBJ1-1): EPEVTQTPSHQVTQMGQEVILRCVPISNHLYFYWYRQILGQKVEFLVSFYNNEISEKSEIFDDQFSVERPDGSNFTLKIRSTKLEDSAMYFCASSEGAYENTEAFFGQGTRLTVV.